This T cell receptor beta chain was recorded in a study of blood T cell repertoires in COVID-19. Study-wide background: Sources were T cells, B-cell-depleted T cells, or PBMCs; the material itself was cDNA or gDNA.

As processed by the authors: Amplification of reference gene primers was used by the study to estimate nucleated cell counts. Here immunoSEQ multiplex PCR was the method, and the copy in TCRdb shows in-frame clones only, minus some. V, J and clone size are those of that table, while D and trimming were read from the DNA. Of some 150,000 clones in the sample, almost 90% were seen once. Trimming left V 0 bases short and J 6 bases short, with 9 bases between. The CDR3 spans 15 residues. Per germline, CDR1 LGHNA and CDR2 YSLEER. This clonotype originated in a woman aged 55 to 70 with acute or convalescent COVID-19. This chain joins TRBV4-3 and TRBJ2-6; D not certain. The specimen sequenced was peripheral blood. The CDR3, as DNA: TGCGCCAGCAGCCAAGAACCGTCAGTGGCCAACGTCCTGACTTTC. Encoded protein: CASSQEPSVANVLTF.